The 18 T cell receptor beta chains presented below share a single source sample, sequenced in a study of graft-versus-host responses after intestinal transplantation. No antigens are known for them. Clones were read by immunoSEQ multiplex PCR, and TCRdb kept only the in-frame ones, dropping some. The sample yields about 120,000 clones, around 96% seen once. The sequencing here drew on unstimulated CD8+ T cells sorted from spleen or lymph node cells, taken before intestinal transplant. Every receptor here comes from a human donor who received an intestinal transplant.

The CDR3 loop reads CASSQEVGYEQYF. Here the CDR3 DNA reads TGCGCCAGCAGCCAAGAAGTAGGCTACGAGCAGTACTTC. The rearrangement joins TRBV4-1 to TRBJ2-7; D is unresolved. V lost 0 bases and J 3 bases, leaving 6 bases between the germline ends. The CDR3 has 13 amino acids. Germline CDR1 and CDR2: MGHRA and YSYEKL.

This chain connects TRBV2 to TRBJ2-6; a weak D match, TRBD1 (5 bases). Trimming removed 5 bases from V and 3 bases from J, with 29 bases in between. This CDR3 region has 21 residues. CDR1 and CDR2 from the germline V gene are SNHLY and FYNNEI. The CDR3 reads CASSLYRDPATVIGGANVLTF. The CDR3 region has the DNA TGTGCCAGCAGTCTATATAGGGATCCCGCGACAGTCATCGGTGGGGCCAACGTCCTGACTTTC.

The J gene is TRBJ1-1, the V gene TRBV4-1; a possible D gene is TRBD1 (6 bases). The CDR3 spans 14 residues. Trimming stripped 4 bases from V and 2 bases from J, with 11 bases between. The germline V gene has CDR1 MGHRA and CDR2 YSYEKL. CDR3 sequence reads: CASSRGQLNTEAFF. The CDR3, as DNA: TGCGCCAGCAGCCGCGGACAGCTCAACACTGAAGCTTTCTTT.

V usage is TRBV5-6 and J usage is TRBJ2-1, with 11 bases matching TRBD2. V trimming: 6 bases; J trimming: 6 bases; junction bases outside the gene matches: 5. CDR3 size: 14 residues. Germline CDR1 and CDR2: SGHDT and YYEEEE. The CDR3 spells CASTPGLAVNEQFF. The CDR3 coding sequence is TGTGCCAGCACCCCGGGACTAGCGGTCAATGAGCAGTTCTTC.

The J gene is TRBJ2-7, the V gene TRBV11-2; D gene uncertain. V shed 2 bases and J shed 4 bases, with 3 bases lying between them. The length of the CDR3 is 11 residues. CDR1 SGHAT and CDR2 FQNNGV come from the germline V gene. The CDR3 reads CASSLWYEQYF. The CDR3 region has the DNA TGTGCCAGCAGCTTATGGTACGAGCAGTACTTC.

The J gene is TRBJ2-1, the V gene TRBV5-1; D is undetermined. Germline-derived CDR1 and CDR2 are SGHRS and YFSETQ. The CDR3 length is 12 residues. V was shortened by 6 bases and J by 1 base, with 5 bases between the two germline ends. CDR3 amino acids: CASIGSYNEQFF. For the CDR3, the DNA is TGCGCCAGCATAGGTTCCTACAATGAGCAGTTCTTC.

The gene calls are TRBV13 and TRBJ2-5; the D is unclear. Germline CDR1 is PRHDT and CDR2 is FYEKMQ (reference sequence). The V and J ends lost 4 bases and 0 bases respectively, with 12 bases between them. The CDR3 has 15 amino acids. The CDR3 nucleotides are TGTGCCAGCAGCTCTCGGACGGAGTACCAAGAGACCCAGTACTTC. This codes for CASSSRTEYQETQYF.

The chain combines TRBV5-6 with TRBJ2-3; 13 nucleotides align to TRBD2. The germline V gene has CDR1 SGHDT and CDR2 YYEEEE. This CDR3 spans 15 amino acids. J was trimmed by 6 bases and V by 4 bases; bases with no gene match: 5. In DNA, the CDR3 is TGTGCCAGCAGCCCCGGGACTAGCGGGGCGGATACGCAGTATTTT. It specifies CASSPGTSGADTQYF.

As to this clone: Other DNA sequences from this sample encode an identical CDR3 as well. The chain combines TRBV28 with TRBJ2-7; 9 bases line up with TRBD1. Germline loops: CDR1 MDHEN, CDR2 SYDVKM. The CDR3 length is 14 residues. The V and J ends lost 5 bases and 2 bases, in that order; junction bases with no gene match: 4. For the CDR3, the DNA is TGTGCCAGCAGTCCCCGGACAGGGGCCTACGAGCAGTACTTC. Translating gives CASSPRTGAYEQYF.

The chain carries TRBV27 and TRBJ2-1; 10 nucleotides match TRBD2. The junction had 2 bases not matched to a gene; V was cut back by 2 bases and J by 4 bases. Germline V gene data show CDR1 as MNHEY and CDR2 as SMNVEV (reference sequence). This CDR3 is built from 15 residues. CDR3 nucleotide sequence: TGTGCCAGCAGTTTACTAGCGGGAGAGTACAATGAGCAGTTCTTC. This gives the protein CASSLLAGEYNEQFF.

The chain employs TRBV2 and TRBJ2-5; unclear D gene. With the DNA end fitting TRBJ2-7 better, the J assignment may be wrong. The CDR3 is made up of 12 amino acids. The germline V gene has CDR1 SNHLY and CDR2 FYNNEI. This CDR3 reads CATVGFSYEQYF. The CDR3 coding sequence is TGTGCCACCGTGGGCTTCTCCTACGAGCAGTACTTC.

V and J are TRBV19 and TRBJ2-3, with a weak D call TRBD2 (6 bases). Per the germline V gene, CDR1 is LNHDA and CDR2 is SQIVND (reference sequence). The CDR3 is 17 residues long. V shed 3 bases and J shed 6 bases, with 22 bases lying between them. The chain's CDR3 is CASSIRPLGGTEDTQYF. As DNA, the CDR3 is TGTGCCAGTAGTATTAGACCCCTTGGCGGGACGGAGGATACGCAGTATTTT. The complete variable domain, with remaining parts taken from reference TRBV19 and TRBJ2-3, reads DGGITQSPKYLFRKEGQNVTLSCEQNLNHDAMYWYRQDPGQGLRLIYYSQIVNDFQKGDIAEGYSVSREKKESFPLTVTSAQKNPTAFYLCASSIRPLGGTEDTQYFGPGTRLTVL.

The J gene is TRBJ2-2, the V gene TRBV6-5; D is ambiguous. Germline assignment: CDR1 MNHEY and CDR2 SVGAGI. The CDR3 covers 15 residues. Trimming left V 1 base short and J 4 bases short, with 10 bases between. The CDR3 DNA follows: TGTGCCAGCAGTTACTTGGCACTGCCCACCGGGGAGCTGTTTTTT. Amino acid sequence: CASSYLALPTGELFF.

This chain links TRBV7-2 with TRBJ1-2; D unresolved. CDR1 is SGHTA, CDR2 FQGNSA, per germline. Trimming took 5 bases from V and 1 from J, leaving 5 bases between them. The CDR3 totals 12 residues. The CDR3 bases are TGTGCCAGCAGCCACAATAACTATGGCTACACCTTC. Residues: CASSHNNYGYTF.

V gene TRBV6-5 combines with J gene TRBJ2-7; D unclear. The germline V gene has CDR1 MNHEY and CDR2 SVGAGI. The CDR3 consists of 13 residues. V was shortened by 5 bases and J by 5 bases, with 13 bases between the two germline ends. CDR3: CASSGSGVDEQYF. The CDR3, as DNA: TGTGCCAGCAGTGGATCAGGAGTTGACGAGCAGTACTTC.

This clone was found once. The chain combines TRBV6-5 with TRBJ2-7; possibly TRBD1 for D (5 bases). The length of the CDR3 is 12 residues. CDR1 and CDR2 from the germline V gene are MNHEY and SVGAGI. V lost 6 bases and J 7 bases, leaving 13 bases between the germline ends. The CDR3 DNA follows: TGTGCCAGCAGGGAAGGGGTGAGGGAGCAGTACTTC. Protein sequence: CASREGVREQYF.

CDR3 sequence reads: CASSQVGQGAYGYTF. CDR3 DNA sequence: TGCGCCAGCAGCCAAGTGGGACAGGGGGCTTATGGCTACACCTTC. The chain uses TRBV4-1 and TRBJ1-2; 12 bases line up with TRBD1. Germline V gene data show CDR1 as MGHRA and CDR2 as YSYEKL. Germline trimming cut 1 base from V and 5 bases from J; bases unmatched to any gene: 2. This CDR3 has 15 residues.

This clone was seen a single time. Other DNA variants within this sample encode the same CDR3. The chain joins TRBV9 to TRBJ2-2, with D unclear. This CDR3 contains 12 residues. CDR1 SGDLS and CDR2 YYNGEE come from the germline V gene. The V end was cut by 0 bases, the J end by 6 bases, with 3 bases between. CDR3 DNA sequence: TGTGCCAGCAGCGTAGGGTCCGGGGAGCTGTTTTTT. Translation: CASSVGSGELFF.